This TCR beta chain was profiled in a study of cytomegalovirus exposure and HLA in healthy donors. Findings of the study overall: It emerged from a later analysis that several of the most significant clusters appeared to be linked to common viral pathogens.

The V gene lost 0 bases and the J gene lost 5 bases, with 8 bases spanning the gap. The CDR3 extends over 13 amino acids. In germline, CDR1 is SGDLS, CDR2 YYNGEE. With regard to this clone: Its antigen remains unknown. In the same sample, other DNA sequences code for this CDR3.

The PCR had 60 Vbeta and 13 Jbeta primers. Profiled with immunoSEQ multiplex PCR; TCRdb holds only in-frame clones, not every one. The table has some 200,000 clones, approximately 84% seen once. The sample taken for sequencing was PBMCs. This chain links TRBV9 with TRBJ1-1; D is ambiguous. This clonotype was sampled from a woman aged 40 to 55 in good health and CMV-seronegative. The CDR3 DNA sequence: TGTGCCAGCAGCGTAGGTGGGCGAACTGAAGCTTTCTTT. It specifies CASSVGGRTEAFF.